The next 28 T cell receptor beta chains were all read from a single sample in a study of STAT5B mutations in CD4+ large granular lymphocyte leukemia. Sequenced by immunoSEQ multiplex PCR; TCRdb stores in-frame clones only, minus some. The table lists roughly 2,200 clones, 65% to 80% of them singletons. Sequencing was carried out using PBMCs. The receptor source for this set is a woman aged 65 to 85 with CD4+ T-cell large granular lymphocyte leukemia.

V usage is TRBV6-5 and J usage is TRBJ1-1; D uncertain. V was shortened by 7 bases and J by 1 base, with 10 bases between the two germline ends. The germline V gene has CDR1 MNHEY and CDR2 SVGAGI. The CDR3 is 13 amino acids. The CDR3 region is CASTLARNTEAFF. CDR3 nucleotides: TGTGCCAGCACCCTCGCCAGGAACACTGAAGCTTTCTTT.

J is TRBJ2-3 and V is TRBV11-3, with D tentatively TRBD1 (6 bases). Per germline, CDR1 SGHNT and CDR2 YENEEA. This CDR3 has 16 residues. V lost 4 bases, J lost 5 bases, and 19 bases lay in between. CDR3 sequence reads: CASSSIWQGNLDTQYF. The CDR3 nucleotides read TGTGCCAGCAGCTCCATTTGGCAGGGGAACCTAGATACGCAGTATTTT.

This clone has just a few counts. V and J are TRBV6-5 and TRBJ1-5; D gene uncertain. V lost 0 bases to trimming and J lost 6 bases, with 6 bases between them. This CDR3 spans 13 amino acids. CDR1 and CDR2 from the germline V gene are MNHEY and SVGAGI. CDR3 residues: CASSYSISQPQHF. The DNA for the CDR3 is TGTGCCAGCAGTTACTCGATCTCTCAGCCCCAGCATTTT.

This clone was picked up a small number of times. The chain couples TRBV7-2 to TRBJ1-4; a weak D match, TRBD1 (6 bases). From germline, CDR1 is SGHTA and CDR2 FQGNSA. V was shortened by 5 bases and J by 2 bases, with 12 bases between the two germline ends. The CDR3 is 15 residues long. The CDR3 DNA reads TGTGCCAGCAGCAAACAGGGAGGCACTAATGAAAAACTGTTTTTT. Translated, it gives CASSKQGGTNEKLFF.

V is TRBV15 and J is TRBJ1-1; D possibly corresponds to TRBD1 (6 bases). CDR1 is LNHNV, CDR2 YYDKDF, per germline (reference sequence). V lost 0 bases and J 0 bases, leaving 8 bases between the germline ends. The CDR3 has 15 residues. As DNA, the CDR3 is TGTGCCACCAGCAGAGATAAGGGGGTGAACACTGAAGCTTTCTTT. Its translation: CATSRDKGVNTEAFF.

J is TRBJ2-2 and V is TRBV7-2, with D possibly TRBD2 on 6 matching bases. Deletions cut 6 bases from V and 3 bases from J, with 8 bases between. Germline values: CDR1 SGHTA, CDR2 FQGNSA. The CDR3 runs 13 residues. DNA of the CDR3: TGTGCCAGCAGTTGGGGGGACACCGGGGAGCTGTTTTTT. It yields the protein CASSWGDTGELFF.

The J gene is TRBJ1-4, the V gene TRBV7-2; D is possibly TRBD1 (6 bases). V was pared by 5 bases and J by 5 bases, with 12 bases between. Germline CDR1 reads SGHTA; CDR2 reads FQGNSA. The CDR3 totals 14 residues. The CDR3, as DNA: TGTGCCAGCAGCCCTACAGGGTCAAATGAAAAACTGTTTTTT. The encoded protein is CASSPTGSNEKLFF.

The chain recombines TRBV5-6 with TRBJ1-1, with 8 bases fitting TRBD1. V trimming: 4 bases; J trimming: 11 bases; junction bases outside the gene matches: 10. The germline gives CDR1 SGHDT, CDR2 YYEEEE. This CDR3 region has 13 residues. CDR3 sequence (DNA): TGTGCCAGCAGCCCAATGACAGGGGAGGAGGCTTTCTTT. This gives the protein CASSPMTGEEAFF.

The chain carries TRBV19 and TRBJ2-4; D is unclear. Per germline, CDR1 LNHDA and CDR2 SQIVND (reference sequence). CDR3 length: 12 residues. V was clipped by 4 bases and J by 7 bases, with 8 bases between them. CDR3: CASSTRHNIQYF. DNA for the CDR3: TGTGCCAGTAGTACCCGACACAACATTCAGTACTTC.

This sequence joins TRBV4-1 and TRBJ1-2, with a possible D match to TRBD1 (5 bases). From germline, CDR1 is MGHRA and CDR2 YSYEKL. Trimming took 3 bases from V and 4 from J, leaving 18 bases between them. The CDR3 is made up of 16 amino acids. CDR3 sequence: CASSQGGAASGYGYTF. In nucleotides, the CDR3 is TGCGCCAGCAGCCAGGGGGGAGCAGCCTCAGGCTATGGCTACACCTTC.

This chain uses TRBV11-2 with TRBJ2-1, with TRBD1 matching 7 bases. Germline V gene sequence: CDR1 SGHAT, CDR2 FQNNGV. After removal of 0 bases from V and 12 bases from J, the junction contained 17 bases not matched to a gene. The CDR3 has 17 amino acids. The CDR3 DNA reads TGTGCCAGCAGCTTAGAGACAGGGATACTCATTCCCCCTGGGCAGTTCTTC. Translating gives CASSLETGILIPPGQFF.

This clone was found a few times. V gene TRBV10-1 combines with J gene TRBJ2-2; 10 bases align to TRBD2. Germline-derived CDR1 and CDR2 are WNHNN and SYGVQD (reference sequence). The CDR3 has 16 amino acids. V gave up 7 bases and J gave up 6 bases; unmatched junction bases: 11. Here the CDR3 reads CASTKRIAGGSGELFF. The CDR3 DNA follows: TGCGCCAGCACCAAAAGGATAGCGGGGGGATCCGGGGAGCTGTTTTTT.

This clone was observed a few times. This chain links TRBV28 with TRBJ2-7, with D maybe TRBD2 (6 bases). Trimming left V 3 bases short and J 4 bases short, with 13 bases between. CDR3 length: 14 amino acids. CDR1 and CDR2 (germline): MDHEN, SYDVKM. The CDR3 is CASSLDGDSYEQYF. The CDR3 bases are TGTGCCAGCAGTTTGGACGGGGACTCATACGAGCAGTACTTC. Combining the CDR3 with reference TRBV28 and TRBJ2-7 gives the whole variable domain DVKVTQSSRYLVKRTGEKVFLECVQDMDHENMFWYRQDPGLGLRLIYFSYDVKMKEKGDIPEGYSVSREKKERFSLILESASTNQTSMYLCASSLDGDSYEQYFGPGTRLTVT.

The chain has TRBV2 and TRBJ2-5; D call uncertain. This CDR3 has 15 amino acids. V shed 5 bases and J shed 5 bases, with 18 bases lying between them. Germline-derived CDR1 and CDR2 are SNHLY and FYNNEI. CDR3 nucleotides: TGTGCCAGCAGTAAAAGCGCCTCGGAAGGGGAGACCCAGTACTTC. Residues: CASSKSASEGETQYF.

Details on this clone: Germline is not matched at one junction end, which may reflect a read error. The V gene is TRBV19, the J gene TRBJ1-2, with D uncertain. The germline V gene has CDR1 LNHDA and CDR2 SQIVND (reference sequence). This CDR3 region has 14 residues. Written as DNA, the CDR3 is TGTGCCAGTAAAAGGCTCTTGACCAATTATGACTACACCTTC. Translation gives CASKRLLTNYDYTF.

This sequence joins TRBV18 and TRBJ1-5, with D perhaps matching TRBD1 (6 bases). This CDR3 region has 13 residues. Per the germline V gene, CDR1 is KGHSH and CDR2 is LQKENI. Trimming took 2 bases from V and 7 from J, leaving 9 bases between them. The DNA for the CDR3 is TGTGCCAGCTCACCAATGGGGGGCCAGCCCCAGCATTTT. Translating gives CASSPMGGQPQHF.

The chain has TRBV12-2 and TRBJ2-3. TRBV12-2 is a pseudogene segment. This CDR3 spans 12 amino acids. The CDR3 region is CASRDRWDTQYF. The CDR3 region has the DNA TGTGCAAGTCGCGATAGGTGGGATACGCAGTATTTT.

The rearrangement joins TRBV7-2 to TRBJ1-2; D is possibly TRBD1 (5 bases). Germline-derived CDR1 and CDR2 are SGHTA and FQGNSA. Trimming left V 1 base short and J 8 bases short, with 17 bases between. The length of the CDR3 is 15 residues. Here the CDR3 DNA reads TGTGCCAGCAGCTTAGATCAGGGTAGAACAGAAGGCTACACCTTC. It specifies CASSLDQGRTEGYTF. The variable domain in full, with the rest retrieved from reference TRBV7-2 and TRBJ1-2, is GAGVSQSPSNKVTEKGKDVELRCDPISGHTALYWYRQSLGQGLEFLIYFQGNSAPDKSGLPSDRFSAERTGGSVSTLTIQRTQQEDSAVYLCASSLDQGRTEGYTFGSGTRLTVV.

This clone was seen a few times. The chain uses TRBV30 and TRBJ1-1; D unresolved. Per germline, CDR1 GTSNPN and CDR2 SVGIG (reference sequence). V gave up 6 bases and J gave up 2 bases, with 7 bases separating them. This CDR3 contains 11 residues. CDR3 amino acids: CACGRNTEAFF. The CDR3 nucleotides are TGTGCCTGTGGCAGAAACACTGAAGCTTTCTTT.

CDR3 amino acids: CAISERGGELFF. The CDR3, as DNA: TGTGCCATCAGCGAAAGGGGAGGGGAGCTGTTTTTT. This chain links TRBV10-3 with TRBJ2-2, with a possible D match to TRBD1 (5 bases). Deletions cut 6 bases from V and 8 bases from J, with 10 bases between. Germline V gene lookup returns CDR1 ENHRY and CDR2 SYGVKD. The CDR3 totals 12 residues.

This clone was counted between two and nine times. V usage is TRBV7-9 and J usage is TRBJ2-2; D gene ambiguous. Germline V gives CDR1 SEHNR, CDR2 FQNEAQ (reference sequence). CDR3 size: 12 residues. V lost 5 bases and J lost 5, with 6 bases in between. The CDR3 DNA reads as TGTGCCAGCAGCGTAGAGACCGGGGAGCTGTTTTTT. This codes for CASSVETGELFF.

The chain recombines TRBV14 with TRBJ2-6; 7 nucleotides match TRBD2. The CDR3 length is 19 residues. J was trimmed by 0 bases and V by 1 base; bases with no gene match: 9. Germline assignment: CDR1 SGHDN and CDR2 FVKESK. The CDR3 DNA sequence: TGTGCCAGCAGCCAAGTATCTCTGAGGGACTACTCTGGGGCCAACGTCCTGACTTTC. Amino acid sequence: CASSQVSLRDYSGANVLTF.

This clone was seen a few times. The CDR3 loop reads CASSGTRGQGTEAFF. CDR3 in DNA: TGCGCCAGCAGCGGAACGAGGGGGCAGGGAACTGAAGCTTTCTTT. The chain has TRBV10-1 and TRBJ1-1, with 7 bases fitting TRBD1. V lost 6 bases and J lost 5; bases outside the gene matches: 12. The CDR3 extends over 15 amino acids. CDR1 and CDR2 from the germline V gene are WNHNN and SYGVQD (reference sequence).

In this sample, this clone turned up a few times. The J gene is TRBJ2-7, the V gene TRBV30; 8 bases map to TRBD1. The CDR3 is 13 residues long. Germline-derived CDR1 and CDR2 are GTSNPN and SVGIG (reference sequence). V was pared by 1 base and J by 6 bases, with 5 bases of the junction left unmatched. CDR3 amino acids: CAWSGRTGIEQYF. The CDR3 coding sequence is TGTGCCTGGAGTGGCCGGACAGGGATCGAGCAGTACTTC. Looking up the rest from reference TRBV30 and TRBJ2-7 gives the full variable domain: SQTIHQWPATLVQPVGSPLSLECTVEGTSNPNLYWYRQAAGRGLQLLFYSVGIGQISSEVPQNLSASRPQDRQFILSSKKLLLSDSGFYLCAWSGRTGIEQYFGPGTRLTVT.

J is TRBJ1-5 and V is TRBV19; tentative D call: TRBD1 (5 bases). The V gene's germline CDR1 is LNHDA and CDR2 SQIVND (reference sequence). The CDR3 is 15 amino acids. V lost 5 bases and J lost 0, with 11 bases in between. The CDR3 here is CASSPTAYSNQPQHF. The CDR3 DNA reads TGTGCCAGTAGTCCGACAGCTTATAGCAATCAGCCCCAGCATTTT.

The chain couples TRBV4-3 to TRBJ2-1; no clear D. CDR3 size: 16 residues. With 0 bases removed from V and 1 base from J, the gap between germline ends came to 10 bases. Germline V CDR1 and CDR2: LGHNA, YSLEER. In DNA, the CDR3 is TGCGCCAGCAGCCAAGATATAGCAGAATCCTACAATGAGCAGTTCTTC. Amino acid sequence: CASSQDIAESYNEQFF.

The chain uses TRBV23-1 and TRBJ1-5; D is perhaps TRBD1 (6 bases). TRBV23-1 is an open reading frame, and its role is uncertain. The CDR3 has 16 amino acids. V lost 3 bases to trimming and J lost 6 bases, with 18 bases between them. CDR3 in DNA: TGCGCCAGCAGTCACGGGTACAGGGAGGTTTTTCAGCCCCAGCATTTT. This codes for CASSHGYREVFQPQHF.

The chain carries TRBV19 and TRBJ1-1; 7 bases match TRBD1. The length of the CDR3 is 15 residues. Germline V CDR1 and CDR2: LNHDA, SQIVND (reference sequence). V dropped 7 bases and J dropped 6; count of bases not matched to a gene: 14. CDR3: CASTSSLTGRAEAFF. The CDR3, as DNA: TGTGCCAGTACCTCCTCGTTGACAGGGAGGGCTGAAGCTTTCTTT.